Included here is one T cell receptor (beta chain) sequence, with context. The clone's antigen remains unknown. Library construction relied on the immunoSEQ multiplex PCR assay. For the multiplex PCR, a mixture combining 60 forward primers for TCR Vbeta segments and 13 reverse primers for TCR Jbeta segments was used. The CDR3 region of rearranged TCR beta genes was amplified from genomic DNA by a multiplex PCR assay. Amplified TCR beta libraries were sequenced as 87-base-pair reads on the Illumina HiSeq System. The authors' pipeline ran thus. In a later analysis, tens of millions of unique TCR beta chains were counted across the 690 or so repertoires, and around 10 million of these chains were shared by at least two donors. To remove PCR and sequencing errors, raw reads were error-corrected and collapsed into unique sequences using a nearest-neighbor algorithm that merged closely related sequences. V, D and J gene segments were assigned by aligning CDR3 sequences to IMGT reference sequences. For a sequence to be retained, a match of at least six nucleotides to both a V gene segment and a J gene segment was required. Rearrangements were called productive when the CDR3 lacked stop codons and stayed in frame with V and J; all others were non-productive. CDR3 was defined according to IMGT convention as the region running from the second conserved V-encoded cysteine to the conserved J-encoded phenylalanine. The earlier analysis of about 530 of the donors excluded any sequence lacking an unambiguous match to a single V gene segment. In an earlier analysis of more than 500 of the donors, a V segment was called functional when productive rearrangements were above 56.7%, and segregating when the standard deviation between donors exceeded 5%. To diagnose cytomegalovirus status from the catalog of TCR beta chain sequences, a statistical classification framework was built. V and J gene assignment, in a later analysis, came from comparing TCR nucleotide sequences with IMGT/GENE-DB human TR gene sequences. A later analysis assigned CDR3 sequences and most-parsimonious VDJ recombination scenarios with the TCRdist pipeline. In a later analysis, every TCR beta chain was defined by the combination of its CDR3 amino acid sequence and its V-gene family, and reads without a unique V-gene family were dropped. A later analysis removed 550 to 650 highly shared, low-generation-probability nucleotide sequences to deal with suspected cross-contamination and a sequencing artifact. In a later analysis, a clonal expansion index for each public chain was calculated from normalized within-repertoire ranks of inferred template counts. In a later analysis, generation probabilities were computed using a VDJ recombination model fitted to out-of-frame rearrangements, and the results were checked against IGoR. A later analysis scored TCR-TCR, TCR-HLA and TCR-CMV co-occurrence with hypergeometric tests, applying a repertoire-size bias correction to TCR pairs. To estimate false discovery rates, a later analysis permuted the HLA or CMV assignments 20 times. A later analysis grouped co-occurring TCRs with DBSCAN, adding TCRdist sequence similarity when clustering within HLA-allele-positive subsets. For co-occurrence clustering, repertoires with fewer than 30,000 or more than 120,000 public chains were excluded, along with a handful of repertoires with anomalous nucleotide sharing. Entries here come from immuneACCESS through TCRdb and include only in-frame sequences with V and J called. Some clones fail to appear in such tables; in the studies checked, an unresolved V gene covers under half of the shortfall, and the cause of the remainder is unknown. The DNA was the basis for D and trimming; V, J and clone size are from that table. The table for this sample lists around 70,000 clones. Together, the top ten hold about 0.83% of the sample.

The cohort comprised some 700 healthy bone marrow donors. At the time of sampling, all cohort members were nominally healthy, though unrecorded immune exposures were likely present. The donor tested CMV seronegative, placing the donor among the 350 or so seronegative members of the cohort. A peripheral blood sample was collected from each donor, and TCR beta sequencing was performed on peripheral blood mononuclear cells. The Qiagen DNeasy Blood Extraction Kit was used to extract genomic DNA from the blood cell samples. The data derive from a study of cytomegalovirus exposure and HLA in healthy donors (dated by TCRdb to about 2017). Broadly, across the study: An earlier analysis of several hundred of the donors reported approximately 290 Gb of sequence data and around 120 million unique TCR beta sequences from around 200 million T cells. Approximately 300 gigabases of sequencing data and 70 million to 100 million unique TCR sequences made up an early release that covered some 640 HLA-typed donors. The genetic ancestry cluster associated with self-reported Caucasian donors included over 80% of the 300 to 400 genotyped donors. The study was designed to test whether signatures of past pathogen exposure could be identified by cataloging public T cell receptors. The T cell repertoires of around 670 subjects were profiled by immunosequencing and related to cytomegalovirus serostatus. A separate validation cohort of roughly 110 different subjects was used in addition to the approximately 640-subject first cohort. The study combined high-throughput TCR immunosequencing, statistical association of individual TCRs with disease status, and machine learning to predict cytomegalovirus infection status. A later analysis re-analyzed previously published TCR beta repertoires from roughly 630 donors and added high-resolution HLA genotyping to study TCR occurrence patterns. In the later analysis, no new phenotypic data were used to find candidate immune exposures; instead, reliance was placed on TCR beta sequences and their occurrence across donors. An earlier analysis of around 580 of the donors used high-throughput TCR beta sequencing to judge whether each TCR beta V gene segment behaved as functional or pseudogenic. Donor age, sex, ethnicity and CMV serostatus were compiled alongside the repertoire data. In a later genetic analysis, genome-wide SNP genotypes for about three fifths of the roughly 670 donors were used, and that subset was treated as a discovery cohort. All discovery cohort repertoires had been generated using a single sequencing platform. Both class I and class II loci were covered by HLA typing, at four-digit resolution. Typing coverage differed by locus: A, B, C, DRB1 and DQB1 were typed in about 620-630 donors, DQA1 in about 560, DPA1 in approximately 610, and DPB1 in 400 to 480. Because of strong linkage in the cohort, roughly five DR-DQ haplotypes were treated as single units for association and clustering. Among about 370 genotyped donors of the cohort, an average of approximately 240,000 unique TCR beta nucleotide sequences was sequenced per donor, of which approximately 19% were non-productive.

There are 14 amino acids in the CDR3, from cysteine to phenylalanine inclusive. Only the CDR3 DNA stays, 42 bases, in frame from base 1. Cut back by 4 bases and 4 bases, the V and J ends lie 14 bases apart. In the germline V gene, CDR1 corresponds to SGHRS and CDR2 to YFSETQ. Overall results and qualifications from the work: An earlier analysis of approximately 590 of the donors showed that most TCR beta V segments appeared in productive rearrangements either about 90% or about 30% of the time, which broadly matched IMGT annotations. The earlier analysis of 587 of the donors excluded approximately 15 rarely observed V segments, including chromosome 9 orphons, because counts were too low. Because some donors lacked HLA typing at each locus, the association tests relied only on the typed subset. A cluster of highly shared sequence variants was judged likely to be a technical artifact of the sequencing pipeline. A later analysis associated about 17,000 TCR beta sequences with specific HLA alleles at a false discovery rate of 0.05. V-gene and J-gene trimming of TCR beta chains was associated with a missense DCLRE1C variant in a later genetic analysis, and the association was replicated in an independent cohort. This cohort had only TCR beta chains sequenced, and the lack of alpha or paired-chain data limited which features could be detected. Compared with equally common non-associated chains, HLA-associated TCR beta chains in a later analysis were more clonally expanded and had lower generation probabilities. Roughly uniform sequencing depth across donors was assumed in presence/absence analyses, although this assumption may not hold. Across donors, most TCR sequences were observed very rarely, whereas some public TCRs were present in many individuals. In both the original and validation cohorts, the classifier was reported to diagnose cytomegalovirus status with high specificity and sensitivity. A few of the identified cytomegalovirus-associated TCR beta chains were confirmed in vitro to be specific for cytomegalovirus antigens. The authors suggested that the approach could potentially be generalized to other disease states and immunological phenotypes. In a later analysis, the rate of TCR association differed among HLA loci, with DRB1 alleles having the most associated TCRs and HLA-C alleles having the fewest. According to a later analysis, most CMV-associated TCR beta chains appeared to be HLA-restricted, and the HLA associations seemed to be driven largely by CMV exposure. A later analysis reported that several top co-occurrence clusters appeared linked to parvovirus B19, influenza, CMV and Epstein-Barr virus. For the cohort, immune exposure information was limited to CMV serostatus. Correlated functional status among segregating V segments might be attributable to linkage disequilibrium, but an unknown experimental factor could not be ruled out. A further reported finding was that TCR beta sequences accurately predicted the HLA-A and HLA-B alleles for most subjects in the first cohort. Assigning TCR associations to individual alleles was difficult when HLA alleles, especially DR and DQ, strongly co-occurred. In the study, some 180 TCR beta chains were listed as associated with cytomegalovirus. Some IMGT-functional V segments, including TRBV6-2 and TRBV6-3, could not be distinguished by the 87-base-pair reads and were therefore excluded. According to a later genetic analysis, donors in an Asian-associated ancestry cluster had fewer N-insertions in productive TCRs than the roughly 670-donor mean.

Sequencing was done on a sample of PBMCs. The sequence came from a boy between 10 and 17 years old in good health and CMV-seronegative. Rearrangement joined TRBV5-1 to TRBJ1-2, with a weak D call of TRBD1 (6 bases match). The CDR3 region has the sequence CASSKTGGGYGYTF. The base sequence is TGCGCCAGCAGCAAGACAGGAGGTGGCTATGGCTACACCTTC.